Following are 7 T cell receptor beta chains from one sample sequenced in a study of CD8+CD57+ T cells in acquired aplastic anemia. Genomic DNA templated the TCR beta VDJ and CDR3 profiling. TCRdb re-called the reads with MiXCR, one entry per CDR3 protein. Of around 170,000 distinct CDR3 sequences listed, 48% are singletons. Individuals selected for sequencing had exhibited CD8+CD57+ cell expansion on flow cytometry. Sequenced sample: sorted CD4+, CD8+, or CD8+CD57+ T cells (not recorded which) from PBMCs. The receptors originated from a human donor with aplastic anemia.

The chain is built from TRBV29-1 and TRBJ1-1; perhaps TRBD1 as D (5 bases). V shed 3 bases and J shed 8 bases, with 7 bases lying between them. Germline V gives CDR1 SQVTM, CDR2 ANQGSEA. This CDR3 has 10 residues. The CDR3 nucleotides read TGCAGCGTTGACCACAGGGAAGCTTTCTTT. Its protein is CSVDHREAFF.

The rearrangement uses TRBV6-5 and TRBJ2-1; TRBD2 matches 9 bases. The germline V gene encodes CDR1 MNHEY and CDR2 SVGAGI. Germline trimming cut 2 bases from V and 0 bases from J; bases unmatched to any gene: 2. The CDR3 has 16 amino acids. The CDR3, as DNA: TGTGCCAGCAGTTACGGAGCGGGAGGCTCCTACAATGAGCAGTTCTTC. Translating it yields CASSYGAGGSYNEQFF.

The CDR3 sequence is CASTRDRGGGAFF. For the CDR3, the DNA is TGTGCCAGCACCCGGGACAGGGGAGGCGGAGCTTTCTTT. This chain joins TRBV6-1 and TRBJ1-1; 10 bases fit TRBD1. This CDR3 has 13 residues. In germline, CDR1 is MNHNS, CDR2 SASEGT. V gave up 7 bases and J gave up 10 bases; unmatched junction bases: 9.

The V gene is TRBV10-3, the J gene TRBJ1-4; 9 bases line up with TRBD1. The CDR3 length is 15 residues. V was clipped by 3 bases and J by 7 bases; unmatched bases: 6. Per germline, CDR1 ENHRY and CDR2 SYGVKD. This chain's CDR3 is CAISDRDRAGEKLFF. The DNA of the CDR3 is TGTGCCATCAGTGATAGGGACAGGGCGGGTGAAAAACTGTTTTTT.

The chain employs TRBV20-1 and TRBJ2-7, with TRBD1 identical over 9 bases. The CDR3 runs 14 residues. CDR1 is DFQATT and CDR2 is SNEGSKA in the germline V gene (reference sequence). This CDR3 is CLKGQGQGHYEQYF. The CDR3 coding sequence is TGCCTAAAGGGGCAGGGACAGGGCCACTACGAGCAGTACTTC.

This rearrangement joins TRBV24-1 to TRBJ2-5; 12 bases are a match to TRBD2. CDR3 length equals 15 residues. Looked up from germline, CDR1 is KGHDR and CDR2 is SFDVKD. J was trimmed by 5 bases and V by 5 bases; bases with no gene match: 5. CDR3 loop: CATSARLAGVETQYF. For the CDR3, the DNA is TGTGCCACCAGTGCTAGACTAGCGGGAGTCGAGACCCAGTACTTC.

The chain employs TRBV6-1 and TRBJ2-3, with 11 bases aligning to TRBD1. CDR1 and CDR2 (germline): MNHNS, SASEGT. Trimming at V came to 6 bases and at J to 2 bases, leaving 4 bases not matched to a gene. This CDR3 contains 15 residues. DNA for the CDR3: TGTGCCAGCAGCGACGGACAGGGGGCCACAGATACGCAGTATTTT. As protein: CASSDGQGATDTQYF.